This T cell receptor beta chain appears in the sequencing data of a study of blood T cells in healthy people across ages. All donors came from Russia, were Caucasian and healthy, and spanned ages roughly 6 to 100. Study-level points and caveats: Long-lived donors exceeded aged donors in naive CD4+ cells and diversity. The percentage of naive T cells correlated strongly with TCR beta diversity.

Together with a sample-barcoded 5' primer, a J-beta primer mix was included in a second PCR lasting about 7 to 12 cycles. A tag from a template-switch adaptor with 12 random nucleotides marked each cDNA molecule. One entry per CDR3 protein results from TCRdb running MiXCR on the 5' RACE reads. The profile shows about 1.5 million distinct CDR3 sequences, 35% to 45% of them singletons. There are a few counts of this clonotype. Its antigen remains unidentified. The CDR3 is made up of 17 amino acids. V lost 5 bases, J lost 7 bases, and 14 bases stayed unmatched. Germline V CDR1 and CDR2: PRHDT, FYEKMQ (reference sequence).

This TCR came from a young woman in good health. Sequenced: blood. This chain connects TRBV13 to TRBJ2-2; 9 nucleotides line up with TRBD1. Here the CDR3 reads CASSAPPGTGLIGELFF. In nucleotides, the CDR3 is TGTGCCAGCAGCGCACCTCCCGGGACAGGGTTAATCGGGGAGCTGTTTTTT. Combining the CDR3 with reference TRBV13 and TRBJ2-2 gives the whole variable domain AAGVIQSPRHLIKEKRETATLKCYPIPRHDTVYWYQQGPGQDPQFLISFYEKMQSDKGSIPDRFSAQQFSDYHSELNMSSLELGDSALYFCASSAPPGTGLIGELFFGEGSRLTVL.